This T cell receptor beta chain was recovered during a study of blood T cell repertoires in COVID-19. The overall study: The United States, Italy and Spain were the sources of the acute and convalescent COVID-19 samples. T cells, B-cell-depleted T cells, or PBMCs provided the cDNA or gDNA that served as material.

Only in-frame clones appear in the TCRdb table, and some are missing; sequencing was by immunoSEQ multiplex PCR. This table has approximately 89,000 clones, 80% appearing once. Trimming at V came to 7 bases and at J to 0 bases, leaving 5 bases not matched to a gene. The CDR3 contains 14 residues. From germline, CDR1 is MNHEY and CDR2 SVGAGI. The gene calls are TRBV6-5 and TRBJ1-2, with 7 bases identical to TRBD1. The receptor's source is a woman at least 80 years old with acute or convalescent COVID-19. Sequenced: peripheral blood. DNA for the CDR3: TGTGCCAGCAAACCGACAGGGACTAACTATGGCTACACCTTC. The encoded protein is CASKPTGTNYGYTF.